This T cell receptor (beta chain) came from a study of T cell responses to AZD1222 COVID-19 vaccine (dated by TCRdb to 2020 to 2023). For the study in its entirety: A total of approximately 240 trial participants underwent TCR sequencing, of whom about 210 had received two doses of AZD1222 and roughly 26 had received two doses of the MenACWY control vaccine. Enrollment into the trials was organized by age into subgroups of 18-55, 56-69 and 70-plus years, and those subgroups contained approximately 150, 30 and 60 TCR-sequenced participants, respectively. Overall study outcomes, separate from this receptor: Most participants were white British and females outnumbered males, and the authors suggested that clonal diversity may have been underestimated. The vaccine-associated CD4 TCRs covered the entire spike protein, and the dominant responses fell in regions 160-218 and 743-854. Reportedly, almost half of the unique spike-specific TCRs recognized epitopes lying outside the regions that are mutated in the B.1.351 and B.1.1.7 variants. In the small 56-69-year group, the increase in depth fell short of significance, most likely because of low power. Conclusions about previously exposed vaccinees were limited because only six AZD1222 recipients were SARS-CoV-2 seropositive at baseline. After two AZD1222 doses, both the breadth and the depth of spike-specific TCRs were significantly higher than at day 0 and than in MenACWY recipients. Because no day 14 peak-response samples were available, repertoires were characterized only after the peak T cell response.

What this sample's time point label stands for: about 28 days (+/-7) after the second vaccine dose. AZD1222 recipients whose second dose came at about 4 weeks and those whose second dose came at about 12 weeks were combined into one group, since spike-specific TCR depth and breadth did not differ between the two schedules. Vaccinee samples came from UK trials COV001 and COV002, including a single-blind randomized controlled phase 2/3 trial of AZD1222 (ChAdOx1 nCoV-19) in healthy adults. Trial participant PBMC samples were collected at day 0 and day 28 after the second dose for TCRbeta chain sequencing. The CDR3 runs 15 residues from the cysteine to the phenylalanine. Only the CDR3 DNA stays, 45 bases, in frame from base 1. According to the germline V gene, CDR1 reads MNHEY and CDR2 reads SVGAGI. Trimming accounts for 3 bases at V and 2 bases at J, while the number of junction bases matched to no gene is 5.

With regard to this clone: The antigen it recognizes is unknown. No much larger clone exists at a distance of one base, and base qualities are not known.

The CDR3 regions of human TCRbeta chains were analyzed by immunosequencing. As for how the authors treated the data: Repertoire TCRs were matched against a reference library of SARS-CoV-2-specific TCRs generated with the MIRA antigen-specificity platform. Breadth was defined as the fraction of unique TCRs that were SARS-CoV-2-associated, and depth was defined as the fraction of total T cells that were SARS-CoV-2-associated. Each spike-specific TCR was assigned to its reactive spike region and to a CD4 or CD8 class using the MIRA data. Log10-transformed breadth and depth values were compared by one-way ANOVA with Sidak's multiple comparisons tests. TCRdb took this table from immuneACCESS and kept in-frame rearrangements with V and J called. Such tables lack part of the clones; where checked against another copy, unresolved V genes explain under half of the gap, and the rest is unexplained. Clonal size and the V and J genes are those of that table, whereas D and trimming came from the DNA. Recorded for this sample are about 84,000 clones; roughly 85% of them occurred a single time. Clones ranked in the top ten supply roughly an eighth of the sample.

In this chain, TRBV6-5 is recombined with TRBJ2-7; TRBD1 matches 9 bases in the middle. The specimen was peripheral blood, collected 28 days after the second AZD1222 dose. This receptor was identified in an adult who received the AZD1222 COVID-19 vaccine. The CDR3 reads CASSYTDRGPYEQYF. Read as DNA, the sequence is TGTGCCAGCAGTTATACGGACAGGGGCCCCTACGAGCAGTACTTC.